This T cell receptor (beta chain) was captured in a study of neoadjuvant anti-PD-1 for oral cavity cancer (dated by TCRdb to the early 2020s). Turning to the overall study: Patients mostly received three to four biweekly doses of nivolumab at 3 mg/kg before curative-intent surgical resection. For patients who did not progress, a fourth nivolumab dose was given around day 43, followed by definitive surgical resection on days 50-56. Under RECIST 1.1, a patient counted as a responder if showing complete response, partial response or stable disease, and as a non-responder if showing progression. The parent correlative cohort included 11 to 13 patients, with a roughly 34% response rate.

V is cut back by 3 bases and J by 7 bases, with 8 bases in the junction unmatched. Based on the germline V gene, the CDR1 and CDR2 sequences are SGHAT and FQNNGV. The CDR3 covers 14 residues, taking in both the cysteine and the phenylalanine. Left in the record is the CDR3 DNA by itself, 42 bases read in frame from the first base. General findings and caveats noted by the study authors: Only three patients per response group were included in the TCR analyses, and the authors called for validation in larger cohorts. A higher pretreatment blood Treg/Th17 ratio correlated with both higher pretreatment blood TCRbeta clonality and lower post-treatment tumor TCRbeta clonality. Greater tumor shrinkage correlated with larger post-treatment sizes of preexisting intratumoral clones, which suggests that expansion of preexisting clones contributed to response.

For survey sequencing, tumor libraries mostly used about 5 ug of input genomic DNA, with two replicates for each sample. The immunoSEQ hsTCRbeta kit was used to prepare TCRbeta libraries according to the manufacturer's instructions. An Illumina NovaSeq 6000 S4 flow cell was used to sequence the final libraries, which had first been combined to 3 nM. As for the authors' bioinformatics: The immunoSEQ Analyzer handled quality control and preprocessing of the raw data. The analysis was restricted to productive rearrangements, with each unique CDR3 amino acid sequence defining a clonotype. Using the R package tcR, the researchers computed the Gini-Simpson index as their estimate of repertoire clonality. Student's t test was used to compare Gini indices, and Pearson correlation was used to assess associations with tumor size change. Not all clones reach the TCRdb copy of this immuneACCESS table, which keeps in-frame sequences only. Checked studies attribute under half of the gap to unresolved V genes and leave the rest unexplained. V and J calls and clone size come straight from that table; D and trimming were deduced from the DNA. The sample table records 20,000 to 25,000 clones; roughly a quarter of these occur just once. The ten biggest clones cover about 16% of the sample.

The time point label, as the study defines it: after neoadjuvant nivolumab, at surgical resection. Patients had been newly diagnosed with stage II-IVA oral cavity squamous cell carcinoma, and no prior systemic or radiation treatment had been given to the patients. The cohort was composed of patients with HPV-negative, locally advanced oral cavity squamous cell carcinoma. Samples came from a longitudinal correlative study of a single-arm phase II trial of neoadjuvant nivolumab in oral cavity squamous cell carcinoma. Subject-matched pre- and post-treatment PBMCs and tumors from three responders and three non-responders underwent genomic DNA-based TCRbeta sequencing. Genomic DNA was isolated from tumor tissue using the Maxwell RSC DNA from Tissue kit. With respect to this clone: Its antigen is unknown. No base-level quality is on record; no much larger clone is a single base apart.

Specimen: tumor tissue, collected after nivolumab (anti-PD-1) treatment. This clonotype was sampled from a person aged 35-79 years with oral cavity squamous cell carcinoma. Here the chain combines TRBV11-2 and TRBJ2-7; 8 nucleotides in the junction match TRBD2. The CDR3 here reads CASSFLRSGSEQYF. In nucleotides, the sequence is TGTGCCAGCAGCTTCCTTCGGAGCGGGAGTGAGCAGTACTTC.